This TCR beta chain is from a study of control samples from healthy donors and cancer patients. This clone was observed a few times. Germline CDR1 is SGHNT and CDR2 is YENEEA. The CDR3 length is 12 residues. The V gene lost 5 bases and the J gene lost 2 bases, with 7 bases spanning the gap. Sequenced by immunoSEQ multiplex PCR; TCRdb stores in-frame clones only, minus some. The sample consists of about 120,000 clones, more than 85% of them appearing once. The clonotype was recovered from a man younger than 30 in good health. What was sequenced was blood. The chain recombines TRBV11-3 with TRBJ2-7; D not resolved. CDR3 sequence reads: CASSQEPYEQYF. The DNA of the CDR3 is TGTGCCAGCAGCCAGGAGCCCTACGAGCAGTACTTC.